The entry that follows covers one T cell receptor beta chain sequence. This specimen belongs to a study of blood T cell repertoires in COVID-19. Study-wide context: Both acute and convalescent COVID-19 samples were obtained from the United States, Italy and Spain. The cDNA or gDNA used as material had been derived from T cells, B-cell-depleted T cells, or PBMCs.

V was clipped by 7 bases and J by 0 bases, with 18 bases between them. This CDR3 has 16 residues. Germline V CDR1 and CDR2: MNHEY, SMNVEV (reference sequence). Per the original data handling: Estimation of nucleated cell counts was performed using reference gene primer amplification. TCRdb keeps only in-frame clones here, not all; method: immunoSEQ multiplex PCR. That table gives V, J and clone size, and the DNA gave D and trimming. The sample shows approximately 78,000 clones, around four fifths of them seen only once. This sequence was found in a woman older than 75 with acute or convalescent COVID-19. The chain employs TRBV27 and TRBJ1-1; a weak D match, TRBD1 (5 bases). Sequenced material: peripheral blood. Here the CDR3 reads CASKTSGPSMNTEAFF. CDR3 in DNA: TGTGCCAGCAAGACTTCAGGGCCTTCCATGAACACTGAAGCTTTCTTT.